The rows below give T cell receptor beta chains drawn from one sample of a study of OX40 agonist ivuxolimab in advanced cancers. The assay was immunoSEQ multiplex PCR, and TCRdb's table has in-frame clones only and misses some. The data show about 48,000 clones, around 87% seen once. The sequences come from CD4+ or CD8+ T cells sorted from blood, collected in a trial of the OX40 agonist ivuxolimab. The receptors come from an adult with an advanced solid tumor such as melanoma, head and neck, liver or kidney cancer. The CDR3 runs from the conserved cysteine through the conserved F or W. Each record gives: J gene, V gene, CDR3 protein.

>TRBJ2-7|TRBV6-1
CASSLKRGGTYEQYF
>TRBJ2-1|TRBV7-9
CASSLGATSAYNEQFF
>TRBJ2-7|TRBV27
CASSTTWTGTSYEQYF
>TRBJ2-1|TRBV29-1
CSALGTSGNEQFF
>TRBJ2-1|TRBV6-1
CASSELNGVTPYNEQFF
>TRBJ2-2|TRBV4-1
CASSQREGNTGELFF
>TRBJ1-1|TRBV5-1
CASNLGQGSEAFF
>TRBJ2-2|TRBV7-3
CASSPGGQGAGGELFF
>TRBJ1-6|TRBV7-3
CASSLEGGQSSPLHF
>TRBJ2-5|TRBV18
CASSPPWAGTEETQYF
>TRBJ1-2|TRBV20-1
CSARDRWGYTF
>TRBJ2-7|TRBV28
CASTLGGNAYEQYF
>TRBJ1-2|TRBV2
CASSESEGGSGYTF
>TRBJ2-7|TRBV5-1
CASSLAPLKSSIGNNEQYF
>TRBJ2-2|TRBV19
CASRKNRGQQNTGELFF
>TRBJ1-1|TRBV19
CASSLTGQNTEAFF
>TRBJ1-2|TRBV6-5
CASSYPGQVLNYGYTF
>TRBJ1-6|TRBV5-1
CASSLAPTAYSPLHF
>TRBJ2-2|TRBV7-3
CASSLNLHTTGELFF
>TRBJ2-2|TRBV10-3
CAIRRTSGGPNTGELFF
>TRBJ2-5|TRBV13
CASSLGLSMAQETQYF
>TRBJ2-2|TRBV6-1
CASTSSHTGELFF
>TRBJ2-3|TRBV18
CASSLTPDLATDTQYF
>TRBJ2-1|TRBV19
CASSRYPYYNEQFF
>TRBJ2-1|TRBV7-3
CASKEGQADNEQFF
>TRBJ1-2|TRBV25-1
CARPTGIDGYTF
>TRBJ1-1|TRBV7-9
CASSFSLNTEAFF
>TRBJ1-2|TRBV9
CASSVASQGNYGYTF
>TRBJ1-2|TRBV7-9
CASSLEGANNYGYTF
>TRBJ2-1|TRBV30
CAWRGPLAGRNNEQFF
>TRBJ1-2|TRBV27
CASRNGTGGPYGYTF